Each of the 15 T cell receptor beta chains below was sequenced from the same sample in a study of blood T cells in healthy people across ages. PCR was performed a second time for about 6 to 11 cycles using a sample-barcoded 5' primer and a J-beta primer mix. Each CDR3 protein is one row after TCRdb ran MiXCR on the 5' RACE reads. Among about 640,000 distinct CDR3 sequences listed, about 43% were seen once. Sample: blood. These receptors were taken from a man of 80 years or more in good health.

This clonotype showed up just a few times. The chain is built from TRBV4-3 and TRBJ2-3; D remains ambiguous. Trimming shortened V by 1 base and J by 0 bases, and 11 bases separated the two germline ends. This CDR3 is 16 amino acids long. The germline gives CDR1 LGHNA, CDR2 YSLEER. As DNA, the CDR3 is TGCGCCAGCAGCCAAGTACCAAAGCTTAGCACAGATACGCAGTATTTT. Translating gives CASSQVPKLSTDTQYF.

Many counts were recorded for this clonotype. The V gene is TRBV10-3, the J gene TRBJ2-3; D perhaps matches TRBD2 (6 bases). CDR1 is ENHRY and CDR2 is SYGVKD in the germline V gene. CDR3 length: 15 residues. With 6 bases removed from V and 4 bases from J, the gap between germline ends came to 17 bases. CDR3 loop: CAISRASEKSDTQYF. The CDR3 nucleotides are TGTGCCATCAGCAGGGCTAGCGAAAAATCAGATACGCAGTATTTT.

V and J are TRBV4-3 and TRBJ2-5; 9 bases fit TRBD2. Germline V lookup: CDR1 LGHNA, CDR2 YSLEER. The CDR3 consists of 15 residues. Trimming at V came to 1 base and at J to 11 bases, leaving 11 bases not matched to a gene. This CDR3 is CASSQVGSGSNEQYF. The CDR3 coding sequence is TGCGCCAGCAGCCAAGTAGGTAGCGGGAGTAATGAGCAGTACTTC.

The chain uses TRBV6-2 or TRBV6-3 and TRBJ2-1, with D perhaps being TRBD1 or TRBD2 (5 bases each). V lost 1 base, J lost 6 bases, and 7 bases lay in between. CDR1 and CDR2 from the germline V gene are MNHEY and SVGEGT. This CDR3 region has 13 residues. This CDR3 is CASSYFGGNEQFF. DNA for the CDR3: TGTGCCAGCAGTTACTTTGGGGGCAATGAGCAGTTCTTC.

V is TRBV20-1 and J is TRBJ2-7, with 7 bases identical to TRBD1. From germline, CDR1 is DFQATT and CDR2 SNEGSKA (reference sequence). The ends lost 6 bases at V and 1 base at J; junction bases unmatched: 6. This CDR3 region has 13 residues. Here the CDR3 reads CSATGDRSYEQYF. CDR3 DNA sequence: TGCAGTGCCACCGGGGACAGATCCTACGAGCAGTACTTC.

This clonotype was counted a few times. This chain connects TRBV14 to TRBJ2-7; D may be TRBD1 (6 bases). Trimming pared 1 base from V and 2 bases from J, leaving 27 bases between. The CDR3 consists of 20 residues. CDR1 is SGHDN and CDR2 is FVKESK in the germline V gene. In DNA form, the CDR3 reads TGTGCCAGCAGCCAAGCGAGGGGCCGCCGAGGACAGATGGGAGCCTACGAGCAGTACTTC. It translates to CASSQARGRRGQMGAYEQYF.

This clonotype was observed a handful of times. The chain joins TRBV20-1 to TRBJ2-1; no firm D call. Deletions cut 1 base from V and 2 bases from J, with 9 bases between. CDR1 is DFQATT and CDR2 is SNEGSKA in the germline V gene (reference sequence). The CDR3 spans 14 residues. The CDR3 here is CSARGQSPYNEQFF. The DNA for the CDR3 is TGCAGTGCTAGAGGGCAAAGCCCCTACAATGAGCAGTTCTTC.

The genes are TRBV29-1 and TRBJ2-5; the D call may be TRBD1 or TRBD2 (6 bases each). CDR3 size: 13 residues. Germline V gives CDR1 SQVTM, CDR2 ANQGSEA. The ends were cut back, 4 bases at V and 5 bases at J, with 14 bases in the middle. This CDR3 is CSVGGGRGETQYF. The DNA for the CDR3 is TGCAGCGTTGGTGGGGGCCGGGGGGAGACCCAGTACTTC.

The rearrangement uses TRBV15 and TRBJ2-7; D gene ambiguous. Germline V gives CDR1 LNHNV, CDR2 YYDKDF (reference sequence). The CDR3 is 13 residues long. Trimming cost V 0 bases and J 1 base, with 4 bases left between them. The CDR3 sequence: CATSRDGSYEQYF. Here the CDR3 DNA reads TGTGCCACCAGCAGAGATGGGTCCTACGAGCAGTACTTC.

The CDR3 region is CASSYSSGSSYEQYF. Written as DNA, the CDR3 is TGTGCCAGCAGTTACTCCTCAGGGAGCTCCTACGAGCAGTACTTC. The rearrangement uses TRBV6-2 or TRBV6-3 and TRBJ2-7; D possibly matches TRBD1 or TRBD2 (5 bases each). V was clipped by 0 bases and J by 0 bases, with 9 bases between them. Germline V gene data show CDR1 as MNHEY and CDR2 as SVGEGT. The CDR3 is 15 residues long.

As to this clonotype: A much larger clone differs by one base, so this may be a read error. J is TRBJ2-1 and V is TRBV5-5; D is unclear. The assigned J gene may be wrong: the sequence end matches TRBJ2-7 better. The CDR3 is made up of 15 amino acids. CDR1 and CDR2 from the germline V gene are SGHKS and YYEKEE (reference sequence). The CDR3 here is CASTQTGQNYNEQYF. Written as DNA, the CDR3 is TGTGCCAGCACTCAAACCGGTCAGAACTACAATGAGCAGTACTTC.

This chain links TRBV7-2 with TRBJ2-7, with D maybe TRBD1 (6 bases). The CDR3 runs 14 residues. Germline CDR1 is SGHTA and CDR2 is FQGNSA. The V and J ends lost 5 bases and 6 bases respectively, with 17 bases between them. This chain's CDR3 is CASSTDRSLGEQYF. In DNA, the CDR3 is TGTGCCAGCAGCACAGACAGGTCGTTGGGCGAGCAGTACTTC.

This CDR3 is CAIRGDSQETQYF. In DNA form, the CDR3 reads TGTGCCATCAGGGGGGACTCGCAAGAGACCCAGTACTTC. The chain carries TRBV10-3 and TRBJ2-5; D perhaps matches TRBD2 (6 bases). CDR3 length: 13 amino acids. CDR1 ENHRY and CDR2 SYGVKD come from the germline V gene. V gave up 6 bases and J gave up 2 bases, with 10 bases separating them.

There are a few counts of this clonotype. The chain couples TRBV4-3 to TRBJ2-3, with D possibly called TRBD1 or TRBD2 (5 bases each). CDR1 is LGHNA, CDR2 YSLEER, per germline. CDR3 size: 16 residues. V lost 0 bases and J lost 2, with 12 bases in between. DNA for the CDR3: TGCGCCAGCAGCCAAGATGCTGGGACCGACACAGATACGCAGTATTTT. As protein: CASSQDAGTDTDTQYF.

This clonotype was observed at least ten times. The genes are TRBV20-1 and TRBJ1-4; unclear D gene. Trimming took 3 bases from V and 7 from J, leaving 15 bases between them. The CDR3 has 14 residues. The germline CDR1 and CDR2 sequences are DFQATT and SNEGSKA (reference sequence). The CDR3 protein is CSAREGLSGEKLFF. The CDR3 nucleotides are TGCAGTGCTAGGGAGGGATTAAGTGGTGAAAAACTGTTTTTT.